This entry concerns a single T cell receptor beta chain. Repertoires were generated with immunoSEQ multiplex PCR, while TCRdb's copy carries only in-frame clones and drops some. Altogether approximately 190,000 clones are present, about 86% being singletons, with the ten largest covering 20% to 25%. These data come from a study of blood T cell repertoires in COVID-19. Background on the study: Symptom resolution, clearance, or two negative PCRs marked the recovered donors of Cohort 3.

Participants spanned ages about 18 to 100 years and resided in 20 to 30 US areas. Participants had their cohort set by participant-reported clinical history. The source material was PBMCs or T cells enriched from blood (not recorded which). The sequence came from a woman aged 40 to 55 in a cohort exposed to, infected with or recovered from COVID-19 (not recorded which).

As DNA, the CDR3 is TGTGCCACCAGTGACTTTACACAGAACCCTAACTATGGCTACACCTTC. It translates to CATSDFTQNPNYGYTF. This chain uses TRBV24-1 with TRBJ1-2; no firm D call. With 4 bases removed from V and 0 bases from J, the gap between germline ends came to 14 bases. The CDR3 length is 16 residues. The germline V gene has CDR1 KGHDR and CDR2 SFDVKD.